The 10 T cell receptor beta chains below were found in one sample sequenced in a study of T cell repertoires in cytomegalovirus infection. Each CDR3 protein gets one entry after TCRdb re-called the reads with MiXCR. The repertoire has about 150,000 distinct CDR3 sequences, less than 25% of them found once; the top ten carry approximately 10%. Material for sequencing was PBMCs. The receptors were sampled from a human donor in good health (CMV status not recorded). Some clones in this sample may be carry-over from other donors' samples.

The rearrangement joins TRBV5-4 to TRBJ2-1; D possibly corresponds to TRBD1 (5 bases). Germline V gene lookup returns CDR1 SGHNT and CDR2 YYREEE (reference sequence). Trimming cost V 4 bases and J 4 bases, with 9 bases left between them. CDR3 length: 13 amino acids. The CDR3 loop is CASSGALYNEQFF. The CDR3 DNA sequence: TGTGCCAGCAGCGGGGCCTTGTACAATGAGCAGTTCTTC.

This clonotype was observed many times. The CDR3 loop reads CASSFRTSGGGSDTQYF. The DNA of the CDR3 is TGTGCCAGCAGCTTTAGGACTAGCGGGGGAGGTTCGGATACGCAGTATTTT. V is TRBV7-2 and J is TRBJ2-3; TRBD2 matches at 13 bases. CDR1 SGHTA and CDR2 FQGNSA come from the germline V gene. Trimming cost V 3 bases and J 6 bases; bases outside gene matches: 9. The CDR3 consists of 17 residues.

This clonotype occurred a few times. The V and J genes are TRBV14 and TRBJ2-7; D unclear. The V end was cut by 4 bases, the J end by 6 bases, with 4 bases between. The CDR3 has 10 amino acids. The germline gives CDR1 SGHDN, CDR2 FVKESK. CDR3 sequence reads: CASSLREQYF. In nucleotides, the CDR3 is TGTGCCAGCAGCCTCCGCGAGCAGTACTTC.

Ten or more counts support this clonotype. The chain links TRBV7-3 to TRBJ2-7, with 8 bases lining up with TRBD2. J gave up 0 bases and V 5 bases, and 6 bases lay outside the gene matches. The CDR3 totals 15 residues. Per the germline V gene, CDR1 is SGHTA and CDR2 is FQGTGA. The CDR3 DNA follows: TGTGCCAGCAGCCGGGTTAGCGGGATCTCCTACGAGCAGTACTTC. This codes for CASSRVSGISYEQYF.

This clonotype was counted a few times. This rearrangement joins TRBV7-2 to TRBJ1-5; TRBD1 matches 8 bases. Trimming cost V 5 bases and J 6 bases; bases outside gene matches: 6. Germline CDR1 SGHTA, CDR2 FQGNSA. CDR3 length equals 14 residues. CDR3 bases: TGTGCCAGCAGCAAAAACAGGGGGACTCAGCCCCAGCATTTT. Encoded protein: CASSKNRGTQPQHF.

The chain joins TRBV28 to TRBJ2-4; D is unclear. The CDR3 sequence is 14 residues long. Germline-derived CDR1 and CDR2 are MDHEN and SYDVKM. V shed 6 bases and J shed 0 bases, with 9 bases lying between them. CDR3 nucleotides: TGTGCCAGCAGGGGCAGTCTAGCCAAAAACATTCAGTACTTC. This sequence encodes CASRGSLAKNIQYF.

This clonotype was seen a handful of times. The rearrangement links TRBV19 to TRBJ1-5, with a tentative D call TRBD1 (5 bases). The germline gives CDR1 LNHDA, CDR2 SQIVND (reference sequence). V dropped 3 bases and J dropped 1 base, with 13 bases sitting between them. The CDR3 spans 16 residues. In DNA form, the CDR3 reads TGTGCCAGTAGTATGGAGGGTAGGGACAGCAATCAGCCCCAGCATTTT. Residues: CASSMEGRDSNQPQHF.

J is TRBJ2-7 and V is TRBV29-1; 8 bases fit TRBD1. Trimming removed 6 bases from V and 3 bases from J; junction bases left unmatched: 7. Germline V CDR1 and CDR2: SQVTM, ANQGSEA. CDR3 length: 13 amino acids. CDR3 amino acids: CSVTGGSGYEQYF. CDR3 bases: TGCAGCGTAACAGGGGGTTCGGGCTACGAGCAGTACTTC.

This sequence joins TRBV14 and TRBJ2-3; maybe TRBD1 (6 bases). V lost 0 bases to trimming and J lost 0 bases, with 13 bases between them. Germline loops: CDR1 SGHDN, CDR2 FVKESK. There are 17 residues in the CDR3. The CDR3 spells CASSQDHRARSTDTQYF. The CDR3 DNA reads TGTGCCAGCAGCCAAGATCACAGGGCACGGAGCACAGATACGCAGTATTTT.

This clonotype appeared a few times. The V call is TRBV7-2, the J call TRBJ1-1; no clear D gene. V was pared by 1 base and J by 10 bases, with 10 bases between. The CDR3 has 12 amino acids. Germline V gives CDR1 SGHTA, CDR2 FQGNSA. In DNA, the CDR3 is TGTGCCAGCAGCTTAGGGGCAGTCGGAGCTTTCTTT. It is translated as CASSLGAVGAFF.